The 21 T cell receptor beta chains presented below share a single source sample, sequenced in a study of cytomegalovirus exposure and HLA in healthy donors. The table came from immunoSEQ multiplex PCR; TCRdb's copy has only in-frame clones and leaves some out. The profile covers about 74,000 clones, with over 85% appearing a single time and around 1.5% taken by the ten largest. What was sequenced was PBMCs. The receptors derive from a young man in good health and CMV-seropositive.

The DNA of the CDR3 is TGTGCCTGGACCGGACAGGGCACTGAAAAACTGTTTTTT. This codes for CAWTGQGTEKLFF. The chain couples TRBV30 to TRBJ1-4; 8 nucleotides match TRBD1. The V and J ends lost 4 bases and 7 bases, in that order; junction bases with no gene match: 5. Germline V gene data show CDR1 as GTSNPN and CDR2 as SVGIG (reference sequence). This CDR3 has 13 residues.

V is TRBV7-8 and J is TRBJ2-5, with 11 bases lining up with TRBD2. V was pared by 1 base and J by 1 base, with 8 bases of the junction left unmatched. CDR3 length equals 18 residues. Germline V lookup: CDR1 SGHVS, CDR2 FQNEAQ. The CDR3 nucleotides read TGTGCCAGCAGCTTAGTTCTAGTGACTAGCGGGGCCCAAGAGACCCAGTACTTC. Translation gives CASSLVLVTSGAQETQYF.

V and J are TRBV7-3 and TRBJ2-3, with D maybe TRBD2 (6 bases). V was pared by 5 bases and J by 4 bases, with 13 bases between. Germline values: CDR1 SGHTA, CDR2 FQGTGA. The CDR3 spans 14 residues. For the CDR3, the DNA is TGTGCCAGCAGCCTCCTCGGGGGAGCAGATACGCAGTATTTT. Its protein is CASSLLGGADTQYF.

The table lists this clone with a count of one. This sequence joins TRBV19 and TRBJ2-1, with 11 bases lining up with TRBD2. Germline CDR1 reads LNHDA; CDR2 reads SQIVND (reference sequence). The CDR3 spans 14 residues. V dropped 3 bases and J dropped 8; count of bases not matched to a gene: 3. CDR3 sequence reads: CASSIASGRHEQFF. Here the CDR3 DNA reads TGTGCCAGTAGTATTGCTAGCGGGAGGCATGAGCAGTTCTTC. Full variable domain (remainder filled in from reference TRBV19 and TRBJ2-1): DGGITQSPKYLFRKEGQNVTLSCEQNLNHDAMYWYRQDPGQGLRLIYYSQIVNDFQKGDIAEGYSVSREKKESFPLTVTSAQKNPTAFYLCASSIASGRHEQFFGPGTRLTVL.

This sequence joins TRBV5-5 and TRBJ2-2, with 12 positions matching TRBD2. V lost 1 base, J lost 7 bases, and 5 bases stayed unmatched. The CDR3 sequence is 16 residues long. From germline, CDR1 is SGHKS and CDR2 YYEKEE (reference sequence). The CDR3 is CASSLSLAGGIGELFF. CDR3 DNA: TGTGCCAGCAGCTTGAGTCTAGCGGGAGGGATCGGGGAGCTGTTTTTT. Supplemented by reference TRBV5-5 and TRBJ2-2, the full variable domain reads DAGVTQSPTHLIKTRGQQVTLRCSPISGHKSVSWYQQVLGQGPQFIFQYYEKEERGRGNFPDRFSARQFPNYSSELNVNALLLGDSALYLCASSLSLAGGIGELFFGEGSRLTVL.

The chain combines TRBV12-1 with TRBJ1-5; no check of the table's D call, TRBD1, against the DNA was made. TRBV12-1 represents a pseudogene. The CDR3 covers 16 residues. The CDR3 here is CAWLPSVGPQDQPQHF. The CDR3 DNA sequence: TGTGCCTGGTTGCCCTCCGTTGGCCCCCAGGATCAGCCCCAGCATTTT.

In its sample, this clone was seen once. This chain connects TRBV5-5 to TRBJ1-4, with unresolved D. The CDR3 spans 15 residues. The V end was cut by 6 bases, the J end by 0 bases, with 12 bases between. Germline values: CDR1 SGHKS, CDR2 YYEKEE (reference sequence). CDR3 residues: CASNPRTATNEKLFF. The CDR3 coding sequence is TGTGCCAGCAACCCCAGGACTGCAACTAATGAAAAACTGTTTTTT.

This clone has a single count. The chain carries TRBV7-9 and TRBJ1-5, with 7 bases lining up with TRBD1. The germline CDR1 and CDR2 sequences are SEHNR and FQNEAQ (reference sequence). The CDR3 loop spans 14 amino acids. After removal of 5 bases from V and 5 bases from J, the junction contained 6 bases not matched to a gene. CDR3 bases: TGTGCCAGCAGCATTACAGGGGAGCATCAGCCCCAGCATTTT. Translation: CASSITGEHQPQHF.

This chain connects TRBV10-3 to TRBJ1-1, with D maybe TRBD1 (6 bases). The CDR3 is 15 residues long. Germline V gene data show CDR1 as ENHRY and CDR2 as SYGVKD. Trimming shortened V by 6 bases and J by 0 bases, and 14 bases separated the two germline ends. The CDR3 loop is CAIRTGAYLNTEAFF. Here the CDR3 DNA reads TGTGCCATCAGGACAGGAGCCTACCTGAACACTGAAGCTTTCTTT.

The chain is built from TRBV5-5 and TRBJ2-3, with D hard to call. V shed 3 bases and J shed 9 bases, with 14 bases lying between them. Germline CDR1 is SGHKS and CDR2 is YYEKEE (reference sequence). CDR3 size: 13 residues. CDR3 coding DNA: TGTGCCAGCAGCTCCTACACGCCGGAGACGCAGTATTTT. Translation gives CASSSYTPETQYF.

The chain couples TRBV4-2 to TRBJ2-7, with 12 bases fitting TRBD2. Germline V lookup: CDR1 LGHNA, CDR2 YNFKEQ. This CDR3 region has 18 residues. With V trimmed by 0 bases and J by 1 base, 7 bases remained unmatched. CDR3 nucleotides: TGTGCCAGCAGCCAAGATGAAGGACTAGCGGGACCTTCCTACGAGCAGTACTTC. Its protein is CASSQDEGLAGPSYEQYF.

The chain joins TRBV6-1 to TRBJ2-5; the match to TRBD2 covers 8 bases. J lost 7 bases, V lost 7 bases, and 14 bases had no gene match. Germline assignment: CDR1 MNHNS and CDR2 SASEGT. The CDR3 consists of 15 residues. The CDR3 DNA is TGTGCCAGCAACACAGGACGGGTCCTAGCGGGGACCCAGTACTTC. It codes for CASNTGRVLAGTQYF.

The chain combines TRBV7-6 with TRBJ2-1; D ambiguous. There are 12 residues in the CDR3. CDR1 and CDR2 (germline): SGHVS, FNYEAQ. The V end was cut by 3 bases, the J end by 10 bases, with 10 bases between. The DNA for the CDR3 is TGTGCCAGCAGCTTGCATAGGCGGGAGCAGTTCTTC. It translates to CASSLHRREQFF.

The chain uses TRBV18 and TRBJ1-4, with D unclear. Germline lookup yields CDR1 KGHSH and CDR2 LQKENI. With 2 bases removed from V and 6 bases from J, the gap between germline ends came to 13 bases. CDR3 size: 15 residues. DNA of the CDR3: TGTGCCAGCTCACCAACCTATGAGAGTTATGAAAAACTGTTTTTT. Protein: CASSPTYESYEKLFF.

The V and J genes are TRBV15 and TRBJ1-3, with D uncertain. V lost 3 bases, J lost 8 bases, and 8 bases lay in between. The germline gives CDR1 LNHNV, CDR2 YYDKDF (reference sequence). This CDR3 spans 12 amino acids. CDR3 region: CATSSGGYTIYF. The DNA for the CDR3 is TGTGCCACCAGCAGTGGCGGGTACACCATATATTTT.

J is TRBJ1-1 and V is TRBV6-1, with 8 nucleotides matching TRBD1. Losses at the gene ends were 3 bases for V and 6 bases for J; bases not matched to a gene: 9. The CDR3 totals 15 residues. In germline, CDR1 is MNHNS, CDR2 SASEGT. The CDR3 DNA reads TGTGCCAGCAGTGAGGTGGGACAGGCTCTCCCTGAAGCTTTCTTT. This gives the protein CASSEVGQALPEAFF.

The chain links TRBV11-2 to TRBJ1-5; TRBD1 is a possible D gene (5 bases). CDR1 is SGHAT and CDR2 is FQNNGV in the germline V gene. V was pared by 5 bases and J by 5 bases, with 10 bases between. The CDR3 is 13 residues long. This CDR3 is CASSPTGDQPQHF. The CDR3, as DNA: TGTGCCAGCAGCCCTACGGGGGATCAGCCCCAGCATTTT.

This chain uses TRBV7-2 with TRBJ1-5; D gene unclear. This CDR3 is 14 amino acids long. V was cut by 2 bases and J by 0 bases, with 5 bases left in between. The germline V gene has CDR1 SGHTA and CDR2 FQGNSA. The CDR3 is CASSLKLSNQPQHF. CDR3 nucleotides: TGTGCCAGCAGCTTAAAGCTTAGCAATCAGCCCCAGCATTTT. Combining the CDR3 with reference TRBV7-2 and TRBJ1-5 gives the whole variable domain GAGVSQSPSNKVTEKGKDVELRCDPISGHTALYWYRQSLGQGLEFLIYFQGNSAPDKSGLPSDRFSAERTGGSVSTLTIQRTQQEDSAVYLCASSLKLSNQPQHFGDGTRLSIL.

The chain employs TRBV28 and TRBJ1-3; D not resolved. CDR1 is MDHEN and CDR2 is SYDVKM in the germline V gene. The CDR3 length is 15 residues. Trimming took off 2 bases at V and 2 bases at J, with 10 bases between the two ends. The CDR3: CASSLRRRTGNTIYF. DNA of the CDR3: TGTGCCAGCAGTTTAAGGAGGAGAACTGGAAACACCATATATTTT. The full variable domain, with the rest looked up from reference TRBV28 and TRBJ1-3, is DVKVTQSSRYLVKRTGEKVFLECVQDMDHENMFWYRQDPGLGLRLIYFSYDVKMKEKGDIPEGYSVSREKKERFSLILESASTNQTSMYLCASSLRRRTGNTIYFGEGSWLTVV.

This clone was found once. The chain is built from TRBV27 and TRBJ2-1, with 9 bases lining up with TRBD2. V shed 4 bases and J 2 bases; nucleotides not matched to a gene: 6. Germline V lookup: CDR1 MNHEY, CDR2 SMNVEV (reference sequence). This CDR3 is 16 amino acids long. The chain's CDR3 is CASSSLAGSAYNEQFF. The CDR3 DNA reads TGTGCCAGCAGTTCTCTAGCGGGAAGCGCCTACAATGAGCAGTTCTTC.

The rearrangement links TRBV14 to TRBJ2-5; no firm D call. From germline, CDR1 is SGHDN and CDR2 FVKESK. The CDR3 has 16 residues. The germline V and J ends were trimmed by 0 bases and 5 bases, with 16 bases remaining between them. The CDR3 here is CASSQELGSPGETQYF. The CDR3, as DNA: TGTGCCAGCAGCCAAGAATTGGGCAGTCCTGGGGAGACCCAGTACTTC.